These 20 T cell receptor beta chains came from one sample sequenced in a study of blood T cell repertoires in COVID-19. Some clones are missing from TCRdb's copy, which holds only in-frame ones; the method was immunoSEQ multiplex PCR. The sample records 110,000 to 150,000 clones, roughly 80% being singletons. The material sequenced was peripheral blood. The source of these receptors is a woman between 65 and 79 years old with COVID-19, enrolled during active disease.

This chain uses TRBV18 with TRBJ1-2; D gene ambiguous. Trimming stripped 3 bases from V and 2 bases from J, with 16 bases between. The germline gives CDR1 KGHSH, CDR2 LQKENI. This CDR3 has 16 amino acids. CDR3 nucleotide sequence: TGTGCCAGCTCACCCAGTGGAGGCCCCGGAAACTATGGCTACACCTTC. Amino acid sequence: CASSPSGGPGNYGYTF. The whole variable domain, filled in from reference TRBV18 and TRBJ1-2, reads NAGVMQNPRHLVRRRGQEARLRCSPMKGHSHVYWYRQLPEEGLKFMVYLQKENIIDESGMPKERFSAEFPKEGPSILRIQQVVRGDSAAYFCASSPSGGPGNYGYTFGSGTRLTVV.

This clone was counted a few times. The gene calls are TRBV11-2 and TRBJ2-7; no reliable D call. CDR1 and CDR2 (germline): SGHAT, FQNNGV. The CDR3 extends over 12 amino acids. V lost 3 bases and J lost 5, with 8 bases in between. CDR3 in DNA: TGTGCCAGCAGCTTTCTGGCGGACGAGCAGTACTTC. Encoded protein: CASSFLADEQYF.

CDR3 amino acids: CASSNEQMNTEAFF. In DNA, the CDR3 is TGCGCCAGCAGTAACGAACAGATGAACACTGAAGCTTTCTTT. The rearrangement uses TRBV5-1 and TRBJ1-1; D gene uncertain. Trimming removed 5 bases from V and 0 bases from J, with 11 bases in between. Germline CDR1 SGHRS, CDR2 YFSETQ. CDR3 length: 14 amino acids.

J is TRBJ2-1 and V is TRBV6-2 or TRBV6-3; 8 bases align to TRBD1. The trim removed 6 bases at V and 4 bases at J, leaving 11 bases unmatched. Germline CDR1 is MNHEY and CDR2 is SVGEGT. The CDR3 covers 16 residues. The CDR3 region is CASSPWTGSTYNEQFF. The CDR3 DNA reads as TGTGCCAGCAGCCCCTGGACAGGGAGCACTTACAATGAGCAGTTCTTC.

This clone was found a few times. The genes are TRBV9 and TRBJ2-5; 8 nucleotides align to TRBD2. Looked up from germline, CDR1 is SGDLS and CDR2 is YYNGEE. CDR3 length: 17 residues. The J segment lost 4 bases and the V segment lost 4 bases, leaving 15 bases of the junction unmatched. CDR3 amino acids: CASSPPTGGPRGETQYF. Here the CDR3 DNA reads TGTGCCAGCAGCCCCCCTACGGGGGGGCCCAGGGGAGAGACCCAGTACTTC.

The chain uses TRBV30 and TRBJ2-7; TRBD2 aligns across 13 bases. The CDR3 totals 13 residues. Trimming cost V 3 bases and J 6 bases; bases outside gene matches: 2. From germline, CDR1 is GTSNPN and CDR2 SVGIG (reference sequence). The CDR3 sequence is CAWRGLAGFEQYF. CDR3 coding DNA: TGTGCCTGGAGGGGACTAGCGGGGTTCGAGCAGTACTTC.

As DNA, the CDR3 is TGCGCCAGCAGCCAAGGGACAGGGGGGTACACTGAAGCTTTCTTT. This translates into CASSQGTGGYTEAFF. The rearrangement links TRBV5-1 to TRBJ1-1, with 11 nucleotides matching TRBD1. The V segment lost 4 bases and the J segment 3 bases; nucleotides outside the gene matches: 5. Germline V lookup: CDR1 SGHRS, CDR2 YFSETQ. The CDR3 has 15 residues.

The chain employs TRBV4-1 and TRBJ1-5; 9 bases line up with TRBD1. Germline lookup yields CDR1 MGHRA and CDR2 YSYEKL. V dropped 3 bases and J dropped 0; count of bases not matched to a gene: 15. This CDR3 is built from 20 residues. The CDR3 protein is CASSHRSGTGRAYSNQPQHF. The DNA for the CDR3 is TGCGCCAGCAGCCATAGATCCGGGACAGGGCGAGCTTATAGCAATCAGCCCCAGCATTTT.

The chain carries TRBV6-4 and TRBJ2-7; D gene uncertain. The CDR3 totals 14 residues. From germline, CDR1 is MRHNA and CDR2 SNTAGT. Trimming left V 7 bases short and J 2 bases short, with 15 bases between. CDR3 DNA: TGTGCCAGCATAGAGGATAAGGCCCCCTACGAGCAGTACTTC. Encoded protein: CASIEDKAPYEQYF.

V usage is TRBV2 and J usage is TRBJ1-5; D perhaps matches TRBD1 (6 bases). V lost 3 bases and J 3 bases, leaving 15 bases between the germline ends. The CDR3 consists of 16 residues. CDR1 is SNHLY, CDR2 FYNNEI, per germline. This chain's CDR3 is CASSDRRRGYNQPQHF. The CDR3 nucleotides read TGTGCCAGCAGTGACCGGCGCAGGGGTTACAATCAGCCCCAGCATTTT.

Only one count was recorded for this clone. V is TRBV5-6 and J is TRBJ2-7, with D unresolved. The CDR3 loop spans 15 amino acids. Per the germline V gene, CDR1 is SGHDT and CDR2 is YYEEEE. V dropped 2 bases and J dropped 2 bases, with 14 bases sitting between them. CDR3 nucleotide sequence: TGTGCCAGCAGCTTTGCGGCCAGCCCACCCTACGAGCAGTACTTC. Its translation is CASSFAASPPYEQYF.

This clone was counted once. This rearrangement joins TRBV30 to TRBJ1-2; D unclear. The CDR3 is 14 residues long. Germline assignment: CDR1 GTSNPN and CDR2 SVGIG (reference sequence). V was shortened by 2 bases and J by 3 bases, with 13 bases between the two germline ends. CDR3 in amino acids: CAWSSGLSHYGYTF. In nucleotides, the CDR3 is TGTGCCTGGAGTTCAGGTCTGAGCCACTATGGCTACACCTTC.

This chain joins TRBV15 and TRBJ1-2; 9 nucleotides match TRBD1. Germline V lookup: CDR1 LNHNV, CDR2 YYDKDF (reference sequence). This CDR3 region has 13 residues. With V trimmed by 5 bases and J by 3 bases, 1 base remained unmatched. CDR3 in amino acids: CATSGQGYYGYTF. CDR3 in DNA: TGTGCCACCAGCGGACAGGGGTACTATGGCTACACCTTC.

This clone has just a few counts. V usage is TRBV9 and J usage is TRBJ1-2, with D possibly TRBD1 on 5 matching bases. From germline, CDR1 is SGDLS and CDR2 YYNGEE. CDR3 length equals 14 residues. V lost 0 bases, J lost 1 base, and 7 bases lay in between. The CDR3 DNA sequence: TGTGCCAGCAGCGTAGCTGACAGTAACTATGGCTACACCTTC. The encoded protein is CASSVADSNYGYTF.

This chain links TRBV6-5 with TRBJ2-2, with D perhaps TRBD1 (7 bases). Per germline, CDR1 MNHEY and CDR2 SVGAGI. The ends were cut back, 7 bases at V and 0 bases at J, with 12 bases in the middle. The CDR3 consists of 15 residues. Here the CDR3 DNA reads TGTGCCAGCAAAGGAGGGACAGCGAACACCGGGGAGCTGTTTTTT. This gives the protein CASKGGTANTGELFF.

The chain is built from TRBV7-2 and TRBJ1-1, with 8 bases aligning to TRBD1. Trimming took 6 bases from V and 1 from J; bases not matched to a gene: 4. The germline V gene encodes CDR1 SGHTA and CDR2 FQGNSA. The CDR3 is made up of 14 amino acids. The CDR3 DNA is TGTGCCAGCAGACCCGGGACAGGGAACACTGAAGCTTTCTTT. It yields the protein CASRPGTGNTEAFF.

The rearrangement joins TRBV27 to TRBJ1-6, with unresolved D. Between the trimmed V and J ends, which lost 6 bases and 11 bases, there was a span of 17 bases. The CDR3 sequence is 14 residues long. In germline, CDR1 is MNHEY, CDR2 SMNVEV (reference sequence). Written as DNA, the CDR3 is TGTGCCAGCAGCCCCGACGGCCCCAGGCCACCCCTCCACTTT. This sequence encodes CASSPDGPRPPLHF.

The chain links TRBV28 to TRBJ1-5, with TRBD1 identical over 9 bases. This CDR3 contains 15 residues. Germline CDR1 is MDHEN and CDR2 is SYDVKM. J gave up 5 bases and V 8 bases, and 10 bases lay outside the gene matches. CDR3 amino acids: CASASGQGVDQPQHF. CDR3 nucleotide sequence: TGTGCCAGCGCCTCGGGACAGGGTGTCGATCAGCCCCAGCATTTT.

The chain uses TRBV10-3 and TRBJ1-4; TRBD1 agrees at 8 bases. CDR1 ENHRY and CDR2 SYGVKD come from the germline V gene. This CDR3 has 14 residues. V shed 4 bases and J 7 bases; nucleotides not matched to a gene: 5. The CDR3 loop reads CAISATGDVEKLFF. DNA of the CDR3: TGTGCCATCAGTGCGACAGGGGATGTTGAAAAACTGTTTTTT.

A single count supports this clone. The rearrangement uses TRBV6-4 and TRBJ2-3; no clear D. Germline V gives CDR1 MRHNA, CDR2 SNTAGT. Trimming cost V 6 bases and J 0 bases, with 10 bases left between them. The CDR3 consists of 14 residues. CDR3 protein: CASRASTSTDTQYF. DNA for the CDR3: TGTGCCAGCAGAGCGAGCACTAGCACAGATACGCAGTATTTT.